The 29 T cell receptor beta chains below were found in one sample sequenced in a study of T-cell memory formation after mild COVID-19. TCRdb re-called the 5' RACE reads with MiXCR, one entry per CDR3 protein. The sample contains roughly 300,000 distinct CDR3 sequences, 12% to 15% of which appear only once. The sequenced material came from PBMCs or a T cell subset sorted from them (not recorded which). These receptors all stem from a man in his late teens or twenties who had mild COVID-19 (a few samples of this study predate the infection). Cell type and time point are not known.

This clonotype has only a few counts. This sequence joins TRBV5-1 and TRBJ2-4; 8 nucleotides agree with TRBD2. J gave up 7 bases and V 4 bases, and 13 bases lay outside the gene matches. This CDR3 region has 16 residues. The V gene's germline CDR1 is SGHRS and CDR2 YFSETQ. CDR3 loop: CASSRYSGTSGNIQYF. For the CDR3, the DNA is TGCGCCAGCAGCCGATACTCCGGGACTAGTGGTAACATTCAGTACTTC. Full variable domain (outside the CDR3, taken from reference TRBV5-1 and TRBJ2-4): KAGVTQTPRYLIKTRGQQVTLSCSPISGHRSVSWYQQTPGQGLQFLFEYFSETQRNKGNFPGRFSGRQFSNSRSEMNVSTLELGDSALYLCASSRYSGTSGNIQYFGAGTRLSVL.

This clonotype was detected ten times or more. This sequence joins TRBV4-1 and TRBJ1-5, with 9 bases identical to TRBD1. Germline assignment: CDR1 MGHRA and CDR2 YSYEKL. Unmatched junction bases numbered 6, after V lost 3 bases and J lost 3 bases. The CDR3 totals 16 residues. The CDR3 reads CASSQNRDRDNQPQHF. The CDR3 nucleotides read TGCGCCAGCAGCCAGAACCGGGACAGGGACAATCAGCCCCAGCATTTT.

The J gene is TRBJ1-5, the V gene TRBV20-1, with D perhaps TRBD1 (5 bases). V was trimmed by 2 bases and J by 7 bases, leaving 18 bases between them. The germline V gene encodes CDR1 DFQATT and CDR2 SNEGSKA (reference sequence). The CDR3 extends over 15 amino acids. The CDR3 sequence is CSARQPPLQAQPQHF. CDR3 coding DNA: TGCAGTGCTAGACAACCCCCCTTACAGGCCCAGCCCCAGCATTTT.

This clonotype has only a few counts. The rearrangement joins TRBV9 to TRBJ2-7; 7 bases fit TRBD1. CDR1 is SGDLS and CDR2 is YYNGEE in the germline V gene. V lost 0 bases to trimming and J lost 2 bases; unmatched junction nucleotides: 8. This CDR3 has 16 residues. This CDR3 is CASSVGGGAWTYEQYF. For the CDR3, the DNA is TGTGCCAGCAGCGTAGGAGGGGGCGCGTGGACCTACGAGCAGTACTTC.

Only a few counts were recorded for this clonotype. The chain carries TRBV30 and TRBJ2-7; 7 nucleotides agree with TRBD1. Losses at the gene ends were 1 base for V and 3 bases for J; bases not matched to a gene: 18. Germline CDR1 and CDR2: GTSNPN and SVGIG (reference sequence). This CDR3 is 18 amino acids long. In DNA, the CDR3 is TGTGCCTGGAGTGCCTTTCGACTCCCGGGACAGTACAACTACGAGCAGTACTTC. It yields the protein CAWSAFRLPGQYNYEQYF.

The rearrangement links TRBV10-3 to TRBJ1-1; 8 nucleotides align to TRBD1. V shed 6 bases and J 4 bases; nucleotides not matched to a gene: 16. Germline CDR1 and CDR2: ENHRY and SYGVKD. The CDR3 length is 17 residues. CDR3 region: CAISDITGGGVGTEAFF. In DNA form, the CDR3 reads TGTGCCATCAGCGATATTACAGGGGGAGGAGTCGGCACTGAAGCTTTCTTT.

In its sample, this clonotype was seen many times. The chain uses TRBV29-1 and TRBJ2-1; TRBD2 matches at 12 bases. The V segment lost 0 bases and the J segment 8 bases; nucleotides outside the gene matches: 14. The CDR3 length is 18 residues. CDR1 is SQVTM and CDR2 is ANQGSEA in the germline V gene. Here the CDR3 DNA reads TGCAGCGTTGAAGATCTCGAAATGGGGACTAGCGGGCGGCATGAGCAGTTCTTC. Residues: CSVEDLEMGTSGRHEQFF.

This clonotype occurred a few times. The chain combines TRBV6-1 with TRBJ2-3; 10 bases match TRBD1. V dropped 3 bases and J dropped 5; count of bases not matched to a gene: 11. This CDR3 comprises 17 residues. Germline V gives CDR1 MNHNS, CDR2 SASEGT. CDR3 sequence: CASSEYGQGGRGDTQYF. For the CDR3, the DNA is TGTGCCAGCAGTGAGTACGGACAGGGGGGCCGCGGAGATACGCAGTATTTT.

This clonotype was counted only a few times. The gene calls are TRBV6-2 or TRBV6-3 and TRBJ2-7, with TRBD1 identical over 9 bases. After removal of 6 bases from V and 3 bases from J, the junction contained 6 bases not matched to a gene. This CDR3 region has 14 residues. Germline V gene lookup returns CDR1 MNHEY and CDR2 SVGEGT. The CDR3 spells CASRSGTGFYEQYV. CDR3 coding DNA: TGTGCCAGCAGGTCCGGGACAGGGTTCTACGAGCAGTACGTC.

This clonotype came up a few times. This sequence joins TRBV20-1 and TRBJ1-5; D may be TRBD1 (6 bases). Per germline, CDR1 DFQATT and CDR2 SNEGSKA (reference sequence). V was clipped by 5 bases and J by 5 bases, with 10 bases between them. The CDR3 has 12 residues. The CDR3 nucleotides read TGCAGTGCTCTAGACAGGCATCAGCCCCAGCATTTT. This translates into CSALDRHQPQHF.

The rearrangement joins TRBV5-6 to TRBJ1-6; weak D call: TRBD1 (6 bases). The germline V and J ends were trimmed by 0 bases and 7 bases, with 14 bases remaining between them. CDR1 and CDR2 from the germline V gene are SGHDT and YYEEEE. CDR3 length equals 16 residues. Here the CDR3 reads CASSLGQGLENSPLHF. The CDR3 region has the DNA TGTGCCAGCAGCTTGGGGCAGGGGTTGGAGAATTCACCCCTCCACTTT.

This clonotype occurred many times. V usage is TRBV7-9 and J usage is TRBJ2-3, with 10 bases matching TRBD2. The CDR3 has 15 residues. The V gene's germline CDR1 is SEHNR and CDR2 FQNEAQ (reference sequence). J gave up 7 bases and V 5 bases, and 9 bases lay outside the gene matches. CDR3 nucleotide sequence: TGTGCCAGCAGCCCCCTAGCGGGGGCTTCCAATACGCAGTATTTT. Protein product: CASSPLAGASNTQYF. The full variable domain, with the rest looked up from reference TRBV7-9 and TRBJ2-3, is DTGVSQNPRHKITKRGQNVTFRCDPISEHNRLYWYRQTLGQGPEFLTYFQNEAQLEKSRLLSDRFSAERPKGSFSTLEIQRTEQGDSAMYLCASSPLAGASNTQYFGPGTRLTVL.

This chain links TRBV5-1 with TRBJ1-1, with TRBD1 as a possible D gene (6 bases). Germline assignment: CDR1 SGHRS and CDR2 YFSETQ. This CDR3 has 14 residues. The V and J ends lost 3 bases and 1 base respectively, with 10 bases between them. CDR3 in amino acids: CASSYPGANTEAFF. The CDR3 DNA sequence: TGCGCCAGCAGCTATCCGGGGGCGAACACTGAAGCTTTCTTT.

The CDR3 DNA reads TGTGCCAGTAGTACCCTCGGACAGAGCACCGGGGAGCTGTTTTTT. This encodes CASSTLGQSTGELFF. The chain couples TRBV19 to TRBJ2-2, with TRBD1 as a possible D gene (6 bases). Germline CDR1 is LNHDA and CDR2 is SQIVND (reference sequence). The V end lost 4 bases, the J end lost 4 bases, and 13 bases lay between the germline ends. The CDR3 has 15 amino acids.

The chain joins TRBV7-8 to TRBJ1-2; 7 nucleotides align to TRBD1. The CDR3 totals 13 residues. J was trimmed by 14 bases and V by 2 bases; bases with no gene match: 11. CDR1 SGHVS and CDR2 FQNEAQ come from the germline V gene. Here the CDR3 reads CASSLTDRPARTF. CDR3 in DNA: TGTGCCAGCAGCTTAACGGACAGGCCGGCGAGAACCTTC.

The chain carries TRBV7-2 and TRBJ1-3; unclear D gene. V lost 5 bases, J lost 4 bases, and 9 bases lay in between. Germline values: CDR1 SGHTA, CDR2 FQGNSA. CDR3 size: 13 residues. CDR3 DNA sequence: TGTGCCAGCAGCCCGCCGGGCGGAAACACCATATATTTT. Its protein is CASSPPGGNTIYF.

The chain couples TRBV4-3 to TRBJ2-3; D may be TRBD2 (5 bases). Looked up from germline, CDR1 is LGHNA and CDR2 is YSLEER. CDR3 size: 15 residues. V lost 0 bases, J lost 6 bases, and 13 bases lay in between. In DNA, the CDR3 is TGCGCCAGCAGCCAAGAAGGGTTTGGGGAGGATACGCAGTATTTT. It translates to CASSQEGFGEDTQYF.

This clonotype was picked up many times. The CDR3 sequence is CASSSRGSTEAFF. CDR3 DNA: TGTGCCAGCAGCTCTCGAGGTTCCACTGAAGCTTTCTTT. V gene TRBV5-6 combines with J gene TRBJ1-1; the D is unclear. The CDR3 has 13 residues. V was pared by 3 bases and J by 4 bases, with 10 bases between. Germline V gene sequence: CDR1 SGHDT, CDR2 YYEEEE.

This chain connects TRBV4-3 to TRBJ2-3; 9 bases fit TRBD1. Germline loops: CDR1 LGHNA, CDR2 YSLEER. This CDR3 spans 16 amino acids. The J segment lost 6 bases and the V segment lost 1 base, leaving 8 bases of the junction unmatched. CDR3 region: CASSQGRDRVGDTQYF. For the CDR3, the DNA is TGCGCCAGCAGCCAAGGAAGGGACAGGGTCGGGGATACGCAGTATTTT.

CDR3 DNA sequence: TGCAGTGCCGGCCGACTAGCGGGGGAGGAGACCCAGTACTTC. As protein: CSAGRLAGEETQYF. The chain carries TRBV20-1 and TRBJ2-5; 12 bases map to TRBD2. Germline-derived CDR1 and CDR2 are DFQATT and SNEGSKA (reference sequence). CDR3 length equals 14 residues. Unmatched junction bases numbered 7, after V lost 6 bases and J lost 5 bases.

V is TRBV7-8 and J is TRBJ2-3, with 7 bases aligning to TRBD2. The trim removed 5 bases at V and 1 base at J, leaving 15 bases unmatched. Germline V gives CDR1 SGHVS, CDR2 FQNEAQ. This CDR3 has 18 residues. The CDR3 here is CASSPRRLSGVRTDTQYF. For the CDR3, the DNA is TGTGCCAGCAGCCCCCGCCGCCTCAGCGGGGTCCGCACAGATACGCAGTATTTT.

The table lists this clonotype with a few counts. The chain combines TRBV2 with TRBJ2-6, with no clear D. The V end lost 10 bases, the J end lost 3 bases, and 16 bases lay between the germline ends. Germline V lookup: CDR1 SNHLY, CDR2 FYNNEI. The CDR3 totals 15 residues. The CDR3 protein is CAIPKVPRGANVLTF. The CDR3 nucleotides read TGTGCCATCCCAAAGGTCCCGCGTGGGGCCAACGTCCTGACTTTC.

The chain recombines TRBV9 with TRBJ2-3, with 9 bases lining up with TRBD2. Looked up from germline, CDR1 is SGDLS and CDR2 is YYNGEE. With V trimmed by 3 bases and J by 3 bases, 8 bases remained unmatched. The CDR3 has 16 amino acids. This CDR3 is CASSGRGGAWTDTQYF. The CDR3 DNA reads as TGTGCCAGCAGCGGCCGCGGGGGGGCTTGGACAGATACGCAGTATTTT.

This clonotype was seen ten or more times. The chain employs TRBV5-1 and TRBJ2-7, with TRBD1 as a possible D gene (7 bases). The CDR3 is made up of 14 amino acids. V was pared by 6 bases and J by 2 bases, with 15 bases between. In germline, CDR1 is SGHRS, CDR2 YFSETQ. The CDR3 spells CASTRRGAPYEQYF. In DNA, the CDR3 is TGCGCCAGCACTCGCAGGGGGGCCCCCTACGAGCAGTACTTC.

This sequence joins TRBV20-1 and TRBJ2-3, with D unresolved. There are 14 residues in the CDR3. V lost 7 bases and J lost 0, with 14 bases in between. CDR1 and CDR2 (germline): DFQATT, SNEGSKA (reference sequence). The CDR3 region is CSVPRAYSTDTQYF. The CDR3 coding sequence is TGCAGTGTACCGCGCGCGTATAGCACAGATACGCAGTATTTT.

This clonotype was observed at least ten times. The chain has TRBV20-1 and TRBJ1-3; D is unclear. Trimming removed 6 bases at V and 0 bases at J, with 9 bases between. Germline loops: CDR1 DFQATT, CDR2 SNEGSKA (reference sequence). The CDR3 sequence is 13 residues long. CDR3 residues: CSADPNSGNTIYF. CDR3 sequence (DNA): TGCAGTGCGGACCCAAACTCTGGAAACACCATATATTTT.

This clonotype was found a few times. The chain is built from TRBV7-2 and TRBJ1-4; the match to TRBD1 covers 11 bases. Per the germline V gene, CDR1 is SGHTA and CDR2 is FQGNSA. V was clipped by 5 bases and J by 0 bases; unmatched bases: 11. The length of the CDR3 is 19 residues. CDR3 sequence reads: CASSHPRTGGIATNEKLFF. As DNA, the CDR3 is TGTGCCAGCAGCCATCCCCGGACAGGGGGCATTGCAACTAATGAAAAACTGTTTTTT.

This clonotype was counted between two and nine times. The rearrangement uses TRBV5-1 and TRBJ1-1; D is uncertain. Trimming took 2 bases from V and 2 from J, leaving 10 bases between them. The CDR3 consists of 14 residues. Germline V gene lookup returns CDR1 SGHRS and CDR2 YFSETQ. The CDR3 bases are TGCGCCAGCAGCTTCCGGGCAGGCAACACTGAAGCTTTCTTT. It codes for CASSFRAGNTEAFF.

This clonotype was seen a handful of times. The CDR3 DNA reads as TGTGCCAGCAGCCCCACCGCCGGGACAGGCGCCTACGAGCAGTACTTC. Translating gives CASSPTAGTGAYEQYF. The chain combines TRBV6-5 with TRBJ2-7; TRBD1 aligns across 8 bases. The germline V gene encodes CDR1 MNHEY and CDR2 SVGAGI. With V trimmed by 6 bases and J by 2 bases, 12 bases remained unmatched. The CDR3 is 16 amino acids.